These 3 T cell receptor beta chains were all obtained from the same sample, sequenced in a study of shared clonotypes between healthy human individuals. TCRdb keeps only in-frame clones here, not all; method: immunoSEQ multiplex PCR. Counted here are more than 450,000 clones, 79% occurring once; the ten biggest clones make up roughly 13%. The sequenced material came from PBMCs. The receptors come from a woman aged 40 to 49 in good health. Some clones in this sample may be carry-over from other donors' samples.

The chain recombines TRBV5-1 with TRBJ2-2; D is unclear. The V and J ends lost 0 bases and 3 bases respectively, with 12 bases between them. CDR1 SGHRS and CDR2 YFSETQ come from the germline V gene. The length of the CDR3 is 16 residues. This CDR3 reads CASSLVLTWDTGELFF. In DNA form, the CDR3 reads TGCGCCAGCAGCTTGGTTTTAACGTGGGACACCGGGGAGCTGTTTTTT.

J is TRBJ2-2 and V is TRBV7-9; D gene uncertain. CDR1 and CDR2 from the germline V gene are SEHNR and FQNEAQ (reference sequence). The CDR3 extends over 13 amino acids. V gave up 3 bases and J gave up 6 bases, with 8 bases separating them. CDR3 sequence reads: CASSFVGAGELFF. CDR3 nucleotides: TGTGCCAGCAGCTTCGTCGGCGCCGGGGAGCTGTTTTTT.

The chain joins TRBV27 to TRBJ1-1; D unclear. Trimming removed 4 bases at V and 2 bases at J, with 8 bases between. CDR1 is MNHEY and CDR2 is SMNVEV in the germline V gene (reference sequence). The CDR3 extends over 13 amino acids. The CDR3 here is CASSWIVNTEAFF. In DNA form, the CDR3 reads TGTGCCAGCAGTTGGATCGTTAACACTGAAGCTTTCTTT.